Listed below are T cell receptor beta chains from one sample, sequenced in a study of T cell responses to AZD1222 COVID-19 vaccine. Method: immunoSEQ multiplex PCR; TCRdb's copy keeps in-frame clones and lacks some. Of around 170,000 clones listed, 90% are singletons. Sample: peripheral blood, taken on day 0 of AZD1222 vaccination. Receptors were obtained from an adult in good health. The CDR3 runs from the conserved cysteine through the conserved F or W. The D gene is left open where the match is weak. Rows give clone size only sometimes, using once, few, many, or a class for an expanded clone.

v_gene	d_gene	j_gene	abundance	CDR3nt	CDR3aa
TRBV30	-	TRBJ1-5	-	TGTGCCTGGAGACAGGGATTCAATCAGCCCCAGCATTTT	CAWRQGFNQPQHF
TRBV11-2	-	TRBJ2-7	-	TGTGCCAGCAGCCCCGGACTTGGATCTTTTTCGGGTTGGTCCTACGAGCAGTACTTC	CASSPGLGSFSGWSYEQYF
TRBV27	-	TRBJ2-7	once	TGTGCCAGCACCCTCAGTCTAGCCTACGAGCAGTACTTC	CASTLSLAYEQYF
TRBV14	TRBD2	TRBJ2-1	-	TGTGCCAGCAGCCCATCCGGACTAGCGCGAAAAAATGAGCAGTTCTTC	CASSPSGLARKNEQFF
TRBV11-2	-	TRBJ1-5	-	TGTGCCAGCAGCTTCACCTCGGCTCATCAGCCCCAGCATTTT	CASSFTSAHQPQHF
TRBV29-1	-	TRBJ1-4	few	TGCAGCCCCCAGTCCGACAGGAGAAAAACTGTTTTT	CSPQSDRRKTVF
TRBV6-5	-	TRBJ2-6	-	TGTGCCAGCAGTTACGACCATCTCTCTGGGGCCAACGTCCTGACTTTC	CASSYDHLSGANVLTF
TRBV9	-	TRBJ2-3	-	TGTGCCAGCAGCGTAGGGATTGGGTTGGGCACAGATACGCAGTATTTT	CASSVGIGLGTDTQYF
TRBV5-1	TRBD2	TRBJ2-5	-	TGCGCCAGCAGTAGCGGGGGCGTGGGGGAGACCCAGTACTTC	CASSSGGVGETQYF
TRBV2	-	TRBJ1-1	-	TGTGCCAGCTCAGAGGGGGACACTGAAGCTTTCTTT	CASSEGDTEAFF
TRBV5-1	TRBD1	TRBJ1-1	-	TGCGCCAGCAGCCAACTACAGGGGTCGGGCACTGAAGCTTTCTTT	CASSQLQGSGTEAFF
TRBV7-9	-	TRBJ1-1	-	TGTGCCAGCAGCCCGCAGGGGCCGTTAGAAGCTTTCTTT	CASSPQGPLEAFF
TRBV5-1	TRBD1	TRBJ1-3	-	TGCGCCAGCAGGAGGGACAGTAGCTCTGGAAACACCATATATTTT	CASRRDSSSGNTIYF
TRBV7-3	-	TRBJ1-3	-	TGTGCCAGCAGCTTAAGTACAGGCTCGGGAAACACCATATATTTT	CASSLSTGSGNTIYF
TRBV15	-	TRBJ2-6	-	TGTGCCACCAGCATAGGGTCTGGGGCCAACGTCCTGACTTTC	CATSIGSGANVLTF
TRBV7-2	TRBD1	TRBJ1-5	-	TGTGCCAGCAGCTTAGCACCGACAGGGGGCCGGTCTCAGCCCCAGCATTTT	CASSLAPTGGRSQPQHF
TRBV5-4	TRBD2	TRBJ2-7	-	TGTGCCAGCAGCTTGATTGCGGGGGGGTACGAGCAGTACTTC	CASSLIAGGYEQYF
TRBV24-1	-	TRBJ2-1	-	TGTGCCACCAGTGGAGTGTGGGGGAAATACAATGAGCAGTTCTTC	CATSGVWGKYNEQFF
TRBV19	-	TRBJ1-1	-	TGTGCCAGTAGTCTCCCGGGGGGCGCGAACACTGAAGCTTTCTTT	CASSLPGGANTEAFF
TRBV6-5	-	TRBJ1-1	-	TGTGCCAGCCAATTCGGACGGGAACCTGAAGCTTTCTTT	CASQFGREPEAFF
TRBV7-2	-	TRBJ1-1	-	TGTGCCAGCAGCTTAGGCCGGCGGACGAACACTGAAGCTTTCTTT	CASSLGRRTNTEAFF
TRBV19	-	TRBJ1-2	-	TGTGCCAGTAGTATTGGAGGGGGTAACTATGGCTACACCTTC	CASSIGGGNYGYTF
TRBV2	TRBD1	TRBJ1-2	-	TGTGCCAGCAGTGCAGAGACAGGGGAAACCTTC	CASSAETGETF
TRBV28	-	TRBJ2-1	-	TGTGCCAGCAGCCCGGGCGAATTTGAGGTCCCGTCACAGTTCTTC	CASSPGEFEVPSQFF
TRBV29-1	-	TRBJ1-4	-	TGCAGCGTTGAGCGGGGAGAGGATGAAAAACTGTTTTTT	CSVERGEDEKLFF
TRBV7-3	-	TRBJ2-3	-	TGTGCCAGCAGCTTAGGTTCCGGAGATACGCAGTATTTT	CASSLGSGDTQYF
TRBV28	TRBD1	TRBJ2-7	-	TGTGCCAGCAGTTGGGACAGGGGGCGGGAGGACGAGCAGTACTTC	CASSWDRGREDEQYF
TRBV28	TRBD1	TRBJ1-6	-	TGTGCCAGCAGCCGTGGGACAGGGGTTTCCTATTCACCCCTCCACTTT	CASSRGTGVSYSPLHF
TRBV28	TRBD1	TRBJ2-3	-	TGTGCCAGCAGTTTTCAGGGACAGGGCACAGATACGCAGTATTTT	CASSFQGQGTDTQYF
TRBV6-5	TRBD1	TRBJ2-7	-	TGTGCCAGCAGTTACCCTCGAGGGGGCGGAGACGAGCAGTACTTC	CASSYPRGGGDEQYF
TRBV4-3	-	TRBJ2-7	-	TGCGCCAGCAGCCAAGAGAAGGAGACCTCCTACGAGCAGTACTTC	CASSQEKETSYEQYF
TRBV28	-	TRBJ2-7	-	TGTGCCAGCAGTATACTAGCATACGAGCAGTACTTC	CASSILAYEQYF
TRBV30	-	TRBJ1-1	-	TGTGCCTGGGGACGGGGCAAGATAGGTCTCAACACTGAAGCTTTCTTT	CAWGRGKIGLNTEAFF
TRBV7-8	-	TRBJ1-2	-	TGTGCCAGCAGCCCAAGGGGGGGGGCGGAAGGCTACACCTTC	CASSPRGGAEGYTF
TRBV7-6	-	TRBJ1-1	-	TGTGCCAGCAGCTTAGGGCTCAGGGGGAACACTGAAGCTTTCTTT	CASSLGLRGNTEAFF
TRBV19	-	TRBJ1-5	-	TGTGCCAGTAGTATGCAATGGGACGGGAATCAGCCCCAGCATTTT	CASSMQWDGNQPQHF
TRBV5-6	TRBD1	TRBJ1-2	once	TGTGCCAGCAGCCCGGGACAGGGCATCTATGGCTACACCTTC	CASSPGQGIYGYTF
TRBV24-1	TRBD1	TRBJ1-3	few	TGTGCCACCAGGGACGACAGGGGGCAATCAGGAAACACCATATATTTT	CATRDDRGQSGNTIYF
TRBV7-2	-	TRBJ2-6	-	TGTGCCAGCAGCGGGCGGTCTGGGGCCAACGTCCTGACTTTC	CASSGRSGANVLTF
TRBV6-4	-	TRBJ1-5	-	TGTGCCAGCACTGGCCCAGGTTATAGCAATCAGCCCCAGCATTTT	CASTGPGYSNQPQHF
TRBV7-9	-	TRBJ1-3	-	TGTGCCAGCGGATTCGGAGGGGGATCTGGAAACACCATATATTTT	CASGFGGGSGNTIYF
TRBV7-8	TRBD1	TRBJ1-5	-	TGTGCCAGCAGCCTCACGGGACAGCCCCTGGGGAATCAGCCCCAGCATTTT	CASSLTGQPLGNQPQHF
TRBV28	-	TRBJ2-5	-	TGTGCCAGCAGTTTACGTTTTGGGATCCAAGAGACCCAGTACTTC	CASSLRFGIQETQYF